This T cell receptor beta chain appears in the sequencing data of a study of cytomegalovirus exposure and HLA in healthy donors. From germline, CDR1 is SNHLY and CDR2 FYNNEI. This CDR3 region has 14 residues. Use of 60 Vbeta and 13 Jbeta primers characterized the PCR. Authors' methods: A later analysis tallied some 80 million unique TCR beta chains, about 11 million of them shared. The protocol was immunoSEQ multiplex PCR, while the TCRdb copy is restricted to in-frame clones and leaves out a portion. That table furnishes V, J and clone size, whereas the DNA furnished D and trimming. In the table there are more than 120,000 clones, over 75% of which are singletons.

This chain uses TRBV2 with TRBJ2-5; 8 bases agree with TRBD1. The tail of the sequence fits TRBJ2-7 better, so the J call may be wrong. The TCR comes from a male donor in good health and CMV-seronegative. Sequencing used PBMCs. CDR3 region: CASSDRTGSYEQYF. For the CDR3, the DNA is TGTGCCAGCAGTGATAGGACAGGGTCCTACGAGCAGTACTTC.